The present T cell receptor beta chain was sequenced within a study of cytomegalovirus exposure and HLA in healthy donors. Notes on the study in general: By a later analysis, the bulk of CMV-associated TCR beta chains appeared HLA-restricted. TCR beta chain V- and J-gene trimming was linked, in a later analysis, to a missense variant in DCLRE1C.

Remarks on this clone: Its antigen remains unknown.

Healthy people donating bone marrow made up the donors. PCR employed 60 Vbeta and 13 Jbeta primers. Assay: immunoSEQ multiplex PCR; the TCRdb copy retains only in-frame clones and omits some. The sample contains 150,000 to 250,000 clones, roughly four fifths of which appear only once. Trimming took off 4 bases at V and 1 base at J, with 11 bases between the two ends. The germline CDR1 and CDR2 sequences are SGHNT and YYREEE (reference sequence). This CDR3 comprises 14 residues. The rearrangement uses TRBV5-4 and TRBJ1-1; D remains unclear. The receptor was derived from a woman aged 45-65 years in good health and CMV-seropositive. Material for sequencing was PBMCs. The CDR3 reads CASSKTLGNTEAFF. In DNA, the CDR3 is TGTGCCAGCAGCAAGACACTCGGGAACACTGAAGCTTTCTTT. The variable domain in full, completed from reference TRBV5-4 and TRBJ1-1, reads ETGVTQSPTHLIKTRGQQVTLRCSSQSGHNTVSWYQQALGQGPQFIFQYYREEENGRGNFPPRFSGLQFPNYSSELNVNALELDDSALYLCASSKTLGNTEAFFGQGTRLTVV.